Listed below are T cell receptor beta chains from one sample, sequenced in a study of T cell clones after liver transplantation. Produced via immunoSEQ multiplex PCR; TCRdb's table is partial and in-frame only. Among 40,000 to 65,000 clones listed, around 85% were seen once. The sequencing used CD4+ T cells from blood, collected before liver transplant. The receptors were sampled from a human donor who received a liver transplant. Each CDR3 is given with its conserved first and last residue. Clone size, where shown, is once, few, many, or a class for clones that have expanded.

abundance: .; j_gene: TRBJ2-5; v_gene: TRBV10-3; CDR3aa: CAIRPDRAEETQYF
abundance: .; j_gene: TRBJ1-1; v_gene: TRBV6-1; CDR3aa: CASRVVRTGGEAFF
abundance: .; j_gene: TRBJ2-1; v_gene: TRBV2; CDR3aa: CASSDRRNEQFF
abundance: .; j_gene: TRBJ2-3; v_gene: TRBV27; CDR3aa: CACRREGRPDTQYF
abundance: .; j_gene: TRBJ2-5; v_gene: TRBV18; CDR3aa: CASSPSVGVYQETQYF
abundance: .; j_gene: TRBJ2-2; v_gene: TRBV5-6; CDR3aa: CASSRELATGELFF
abundance: .; j_gene: TRBJ2-6; v_gene: TRBV27; CDR3aa: CASSRGTGGRSGANVLTF
abundance: once; j_gene: TRBJ1-4; v_gene: TRBV5-6; CDR3aa: CASSLVGGSGEKLFF
abundance: .; j_gene: TRBJ2-5; v_gene: TRBV2; CDR3aa: CASYRQTQYF
abundance: .; j_gene: TRBJ1-3; v_gene: TRBV7-2; CDR3aa: CASSQTFAGNTIYF
abundance: .; j_gene: TRBJ1-4; v_gene: TRBV28; CDR3aa: CASRSGTGREKLFF
abundance: .; j_gene: TRBJ1-1; v_gene: TRBV5-1; CDR3aa: CASTAGGDMNTEAFF
abundance: few; j_gene: TRBJ1-1; v_gene: TRBV6-6; CDR3aa: CASHRGDTEAFF
abundance: .; j_gene: TRBJ2-3; v_gene: TRBV18; CDR3aa: CASSPQAGATDTQYF
abundance: .; j_gene: TRBJ2-5; v_gene: TRBV28; CDR3aa: CASSISSGRAVETQYF
abundance: .; j_gene: TRBJ2-1; v_gene: TRBV6-5; CDR3aa: CASSLRSSSYNEQFF
abundance: .; j_gene: TRBJ1-2; v_gene: TRBV29-1; CDR3aa: CSVRRGPIYGYTF